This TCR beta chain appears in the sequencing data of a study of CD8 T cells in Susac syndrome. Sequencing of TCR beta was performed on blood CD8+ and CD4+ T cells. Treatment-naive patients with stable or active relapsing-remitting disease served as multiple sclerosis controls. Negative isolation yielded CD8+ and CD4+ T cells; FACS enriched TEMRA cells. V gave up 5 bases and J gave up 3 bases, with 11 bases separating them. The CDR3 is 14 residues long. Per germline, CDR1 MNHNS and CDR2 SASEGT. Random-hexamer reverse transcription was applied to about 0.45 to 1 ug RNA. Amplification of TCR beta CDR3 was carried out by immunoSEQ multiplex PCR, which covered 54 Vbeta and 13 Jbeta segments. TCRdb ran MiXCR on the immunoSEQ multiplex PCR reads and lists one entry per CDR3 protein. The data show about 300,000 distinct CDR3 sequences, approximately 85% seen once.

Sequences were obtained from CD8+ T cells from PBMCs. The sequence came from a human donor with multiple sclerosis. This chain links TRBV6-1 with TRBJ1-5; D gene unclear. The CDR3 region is CASSPTVSNQPQHF. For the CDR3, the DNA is TGTGCCAGCAGTCCTACAGTTTCCAATCAGCCCCAGCATTTT.